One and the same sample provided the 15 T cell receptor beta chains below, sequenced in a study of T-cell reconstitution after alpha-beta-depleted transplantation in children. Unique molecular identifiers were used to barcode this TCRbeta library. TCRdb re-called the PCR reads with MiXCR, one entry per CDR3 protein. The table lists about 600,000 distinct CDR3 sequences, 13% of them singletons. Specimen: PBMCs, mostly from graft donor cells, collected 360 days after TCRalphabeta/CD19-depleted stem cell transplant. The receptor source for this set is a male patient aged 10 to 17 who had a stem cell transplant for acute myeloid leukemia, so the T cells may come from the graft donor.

The CDR3 sequence is CASSPAENTIYF. CDR3 sequence (DNA): TGTGCCAGCAGTCCCGCCGAAAACACCATATATTTT. V is TRBV12-3 or TRBV12-4 and J is TRBJ1-3; D unclear. The CDR3 is made up of 12 amino acids. V was trimmed by 5 bases and J by 6 bases, leaving 8 bases between them.

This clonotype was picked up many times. The CDR3 nucleotides are TGCGCCAGCAGCCAAGGGGGGCGCCTTGAGCAGTACTTC. This translates into CASSQGGRLEQYF. The rearrangement uses TRBV4-3 and TRBJ2-7, with D tentatively TRBD1 (6 bases). Germline loops: CDR1 LGHNA, CDR2 YSLEER. CDR3 length equals 13 residues. Trimming left V 1 base short and J 7 bases short, with 11 bases between.

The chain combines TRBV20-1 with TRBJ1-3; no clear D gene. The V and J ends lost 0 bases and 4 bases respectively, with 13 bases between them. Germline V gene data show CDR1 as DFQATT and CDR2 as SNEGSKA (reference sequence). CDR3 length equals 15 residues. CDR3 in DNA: TGCAGTGCTAGAGAAGGGCGTCTGGGGGGAAACACCATATATTTT. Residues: CSAREGRLGGNTIYF.

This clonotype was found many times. The CDR3 is CASSLLGPVLKYF. DNA for the CDR3: TGTGCCAGCAGTTTATTGGGACCCGTTCTCAAATATTTT. The chain employs TRBV27 and TRBJ2-3, with D possibly being TRBD1 or TRBD2 (5 bases each). This CDR3 is built from 13 residues. Trimming removed 1 base at V and 15 bases at J, with 17 bases between. CDR1 is MNHEY and CDR2 is SMNVEV in the germline V gene (reference sequence).

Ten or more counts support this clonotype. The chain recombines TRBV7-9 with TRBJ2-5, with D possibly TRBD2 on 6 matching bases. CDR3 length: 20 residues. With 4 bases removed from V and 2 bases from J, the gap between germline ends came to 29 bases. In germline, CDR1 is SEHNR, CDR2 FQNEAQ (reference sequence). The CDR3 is CASSSYSQRGGGREQETQYF. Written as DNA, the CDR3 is TGTGCCAGCAGCTCGTACTCCCAGAGGGGAGGAGGTCGGGAGCAAGAGACCCAGTACTTC.

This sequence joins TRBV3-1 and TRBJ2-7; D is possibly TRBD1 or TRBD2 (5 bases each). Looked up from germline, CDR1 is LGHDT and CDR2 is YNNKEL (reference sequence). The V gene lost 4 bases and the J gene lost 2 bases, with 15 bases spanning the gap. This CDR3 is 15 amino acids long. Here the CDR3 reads CASSPSPGPTYEQYF. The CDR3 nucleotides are TGTGCCAGCAGCCCTTCACCGGGGCCCACCTACGAGCAGTACTTC.

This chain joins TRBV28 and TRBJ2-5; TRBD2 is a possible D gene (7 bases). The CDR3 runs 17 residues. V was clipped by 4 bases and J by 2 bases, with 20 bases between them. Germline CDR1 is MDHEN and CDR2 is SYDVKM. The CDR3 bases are TGTGCCAGCAGTTCTATATGGGGGGGTAGGGGGCAAGAGACCCAGTACTTC. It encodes CASSSIWGGRGQETQYF.

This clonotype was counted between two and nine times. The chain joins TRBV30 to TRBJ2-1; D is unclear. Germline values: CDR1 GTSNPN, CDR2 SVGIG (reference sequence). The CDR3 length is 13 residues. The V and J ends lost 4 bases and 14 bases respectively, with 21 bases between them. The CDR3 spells CAWTAEGTSREFF. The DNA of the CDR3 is TGTGCCTGGACGGCCGAAGGCACGTCCAGAGAGTTCTTC.

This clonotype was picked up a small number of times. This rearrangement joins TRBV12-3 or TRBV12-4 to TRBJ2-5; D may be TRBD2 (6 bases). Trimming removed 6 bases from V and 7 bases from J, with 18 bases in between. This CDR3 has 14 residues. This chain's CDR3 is CASSPLEGRGTQYF. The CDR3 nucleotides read TGTGCCAGCAGCCCCCTCGAGGGGCGGGGGACCCAGTACTTC.

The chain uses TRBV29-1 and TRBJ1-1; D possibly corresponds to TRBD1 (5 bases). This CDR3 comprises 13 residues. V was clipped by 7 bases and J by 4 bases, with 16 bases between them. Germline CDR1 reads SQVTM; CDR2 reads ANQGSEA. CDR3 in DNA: TGCAGCGCTCTGGGACCGACAGTCACTGAAGCTTTCTTT. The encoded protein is CSALGPTVTEAFF.

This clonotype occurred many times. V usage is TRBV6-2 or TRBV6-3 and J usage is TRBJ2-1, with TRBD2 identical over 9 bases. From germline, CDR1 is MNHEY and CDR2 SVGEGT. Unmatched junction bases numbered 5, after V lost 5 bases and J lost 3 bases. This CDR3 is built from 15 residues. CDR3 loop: CASSPGTSRYNEQFF. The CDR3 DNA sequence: TGTGCCAGCAGTCCCGGGACTAGCCGCTACAATGAGCAGTTCTTC.

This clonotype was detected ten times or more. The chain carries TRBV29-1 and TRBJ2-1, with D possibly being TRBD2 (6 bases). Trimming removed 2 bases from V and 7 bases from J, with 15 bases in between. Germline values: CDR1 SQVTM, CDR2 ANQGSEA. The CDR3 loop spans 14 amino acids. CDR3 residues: CSVEHGSTWNEQFF. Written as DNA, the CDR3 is TGCAGCGTTGAACACGGGAGTACCTGGAATGAGCAGTTCTTC.

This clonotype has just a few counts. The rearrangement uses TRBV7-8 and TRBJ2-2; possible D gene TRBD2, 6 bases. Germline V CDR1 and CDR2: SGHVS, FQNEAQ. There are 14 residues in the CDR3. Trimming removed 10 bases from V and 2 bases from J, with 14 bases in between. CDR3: CATLGTSNTGELFF. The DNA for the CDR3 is TGTGCCACCCTGGGGACTTCCAACACCGGGGAGCTGTTTTTT.

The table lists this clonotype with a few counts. The CDR3 loop reads CSAEGTPWYNEQFF. CDR3 bases: TGCAGCGCCGAAGGGACTCCGTGGTACAATGAGCAGTTCTTC. V and J are TRBV29-1 and TRBJ2-1; a possible D gene is TRBD2 (6 bases). The CDR3 spans 14 residues. The V end was cut by 7 bases, the J end by 4 bases, with 17 bases between. Germline-derived CDR1 and CDR2 are SQVTM and ANQGSEA.

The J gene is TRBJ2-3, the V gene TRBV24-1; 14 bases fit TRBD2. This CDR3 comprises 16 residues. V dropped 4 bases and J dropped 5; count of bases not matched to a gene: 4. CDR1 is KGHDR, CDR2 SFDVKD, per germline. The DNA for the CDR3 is TGTGCCACCAGTGACCGGACTAGCGGGAGGCAAGATACGCAGTATTTT. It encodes CATSDRTSGRQDTQYF.